This T cell receptor beta chain was recovered during a study of response to subunit inactivated influenza vaccine. TCRdb re-called the RT-PCR reads through MiXCR, storing one row per CDR3 protein. This sample has about 500,000 distinct CDR3 sequences, with more than 15% found just once. The CDR3 is made up of 15 amino acids. The V segment lost 6 bases and the J segment 3 bases; nucleotides outside the gene matches: 10. The chain carries TRBV12-3 or TRBV12-4 and TRBJ2-7; TRBD1 matches 8 bases. The sample was CD4+ T cells sorted from PBMCs, taken less than 30 months after vaccination. The TCR originated in a man between 50 and 69 years old who received an inactivated influenza vaccine. The CDR3 here is CASSTRTGTGYEQYF. CDR3 nucleotide sequence: TGTGCCAGCAGCACCCGGACAGGGACTGGCTACGAGCAGTACTTC.